This T cell receptor beta chain was captured in a study of blood T cells in healthy people across ages. Whole-study results and caveats: Conclusively comparing naive with antigen-experienced cells was impossible with unsorted PBMCs. Strong correlation existed between TCR beta diversity and naive T cell percentage.

The CDR3 runs 14 residues. CDR1 DFQATT and CDR2 SNEGSKA come from the germline V gene (reference sequence). The V segment lost 4 bases and the J segment 0 bases; nucleotides outside the gene matches: 5. This clonotype has more than one count but fewer than ten. Its matching antigen is unknown. A second PCR of about 7 to 12 cycles used a sample-barcoded 5' primer and a J-beta primer mix. A tag from a template-switch adaptor with 12 random nucleotides marked each cDNA molecule. TCRdb redid the calling of the 5' RACE reads with MiXCR, one entry per CDR3 protein. This sample has over 1,500,000 distinct CDR3 sequences; around 50% occur once, and the top ten carry roughly 2.1%.

Sequencing was performed on blood. J is TRBJ1-2 and V is TRBV20-1, with TRBD1 matching over 7 bases. This receptor was taken from a woman aged 40 to 50 in good health. This chain's CDR3 is CSAIRQGANYGYTF. DNA of the CDR3: TGCAGTGCTATTCGACAGGGAGCTAACTATGGCTACACCTTC.